This T cell receptor (beta chain) was found in a study of blood T cell repertoires in COVID-19. Original processing notes: Researchers report that nucleated cell counts were estimated from reference gene primer amplification. Generated by immunoSEQ multiplex PCR, the TCRdb table keeps only in-frame clones and is missing some. For V, J and clone size, that table is used; D and trimming come from the DNA. Of 310,000 or so clones listed, 80% to 95% are singletons. In assigning cohorts, the study relied on participant-reported clinical history. Symptom resolution, clearance, or two negative PCRs marked the recovered donors of Cohort 3. This sequence was found in a woman in her twenties or thirties who had recovered from COVID-19. The sample taken for sequencing was PBMCs or T cells enriched from blood (not recorded which).

The CDR3 DNA reads as TGTGCCAGCAGCTTAGAACTTGGGGCAGGGCACAATTCACCCCTCCACTTT. Translation gives CASSLELGAGHNSPLHF. This chain uses TRBV7-2 with TRBJ1-6; the D gene is possibly TRBD1 (5 bases). Germline lookup yields CDR1 SGHTA and CDR2 FQGNSA. There are 17 residues in the CDR3. Between the trimmed V and J ends, which lost 1 base and 7 bases, there was a span of 17 bases.